Listed below are T cell receptor beta chains from one sample, sequenced in a study of shared clonotypes between healthy human individuals. TCRdb keeps only in-frame clones here, not all; method: immunoSEQ multiplex PCR. The profile shows about 580,000 clones, nearly 98% of them singletons. Sequenced input: naive CD8+ T cells sorted from blood. These receptors were collected from a man aged 30 to 45 in good health. The CDR3 runs from the conserved cysteine through the conserved F or W. A D gene is named only where the DNA matches it firmly. Clone size is stated in some rows and not others, as once, few, many or a class when expanded.

cdr3_aa: CASSFGRISSYEQYF
cdr3_nt: TGTGCCAGCAGCTTTGGTCGGATTTCCTCCTACGAGCAGTACTTC
v_call: TRBV7-2
d_call: NA
clone_size: NA
j_call: TRBJ2-7

cdr3_aa: CSVDGLAAYNEQFF
cdr3_nt: TGCAGCGTTGACGGACTAGCGGCTTACAATGAGCAGTTCTTC
v_call: TRBV29-1
d_call: TRBD2
clone_size: NA
j_call: TRBJ2-1

cdr3_aa: CASSFGQGSNQPQHF
cdr3_nt: TGTGCCAGCAGCTTTGGACAGGGTAGCAATCAGCCCCAGCATTTT
v_call: TRBV7-9
d_call: TRBD1
clone_size: NA
j_call: TRBJ1-5

cdr3_aa: CASSPRVIAGARTDTQYF
cdr3_nt: TGTGCCAGCAGCCCCCGTGTAATAGCGGGAGCACGCACAGATACGCAGTATTTT
v_call: TRBV9
d_call: TRBD2
clone_size: NA
j_call: TRBJ2-3

cdr3_aa: CAVVSQTTYNEQFF
cdr3_nt: TGTGCTGTGGTCTCGCAGACTACCTACAATGAGCAGTTCTTC
v_call: TRBV28
d_call: NA
clone_size: NA
j_call: TRBJ2-1

cdr3_aa: CASSDSGGPYEQYF
cdr3_nt: TGTGCCAGCAGTGACAGCGGGGGCCCGTACGAGCAGTACTTC
v_call: TRBV25-1
d_call: TRBD2
clone_size: NA
j_call: TRBJ2-7

cdr3_aa: CASSRVFLDGAFF
cdr3_nt: TGTGCCAGCAGCCGAGTCTTTCTTGATGGAGCTTTCTTT
v_call: TRBV11-2
d_call: NA
clone_size: NA
j_call: TRBJ1-1

cdr3_aa: CASSLAGMGKETQYF
cdr3_nt: TGCGCCAGCAGCTTGGCCGGGATGGGGAAAGAGACCCAGTACTTC
v_call: TRBV5-1
d_call: NA
clone_size: NA
j_call: TRBJ2-5

cdr3_aa: CASSSRDEIYEQYF
cdr3_nt: TGTGCCAGCAGCTCCCGGGACGAAATTTACGAGCAGTACTTC
v_call: TRBV7-8
d_call: NA
clone_size: NA
j_call: TRBJ2-7

cdr3_aa: CASSEVDRATEAFF
cdr3_nt: TGTGCCAGCAGTGAAGTCGACCGGGCCACTGAAGCTTTCTTT
v_call: TRBV2
d_call: NA
clone_size: NA
j_call: TRBJ1-1

cdr3_aa: CASSSGSSGGYTF
cdr3_nt: TGTGCCAGCAGCTCCGGGTCCTCAGGAGGCTACACCTTC
v_call: TRBV25-1
d_call: NA
clone_size: NA
j_call: TRBJ1-2

cdr3_aa: CASSPLIQGAEAFF
cdr3_nt: TGCGCCAGCAGTCCCCTGATACAGGGGGCTGAAGCTTTCTTT
v_call: TRBV10-2
d_call: TRBD1
clone_size: NA
j_call: TRBJ1-1

cdr3_aa: CASSGGTVENYGYTF
cdr3_nt: TGTGCCAGCAGTGGGGGGACAGTGGAAAACTATGGCTACACCTTC
v_call: TRBV25-1
d_call: TRBD1
clone_size: NA
j_call: TRBJ1-2

cdr3_aa: CASSKPGLARTGELFF
cdr3_nt: TGTGCCAGCAGTAAGCCGGGACTAGCGCGCACCGGGGAGCTGTTTTTT
v_call: TRBV27
d_call: TRBD2
clone_size: once
j_call: TRBJ2-2

cdr3_aa: CASSLGGMQFF
cdr3_nt: TGCGCCAGCAGCTTAGGGGGAATGCAGTTCTTC
v_call: TRBV5-1
d_call: NA
clone_size: NA
j_call: TRBJ2-1

cdr3_aa: CASSQDSGVPYNEQFF
cdr3_nt: TGCGCCAGCAGCCAAGATAGCGGGGTTCCCTACAATGAGCAGTTCTTC
v_call: TRBV4-3
d_call: TRBD2
clone_size: once
j_call: TRBJ2-1

cdr3_aa: CASSLVGGLSYEQYF
cdr3_nt: TGTGCCAGCAGCTTAGTGGGGGGCCTATCCTACGAGCAGTACTTC
v_call: TRBV7-9
d_call: NA
clone_size: NA
j_call: TRBJ2-7

cdr3_aa: CASSVGSGASVIYGYTF
cdr3_nt: TGTGCCAGCAGCGTAGGATCAGGGGCATCGGTTATCTATGGCTACACCTTC
v_call: TRBV9
d_call: NA
clone_size: NA
j_call: TRBJ1-2

cdr3_aa: CASSGPQETQYF
cdr3_nt: TGTGCCAGTAGCGGGCCTCAAGAGACCCAGTACTTC
v_call: TRBV19
d_call: NA
clone_size: NA
j_call: TRBJ2-5

cdr3_aa: CASSQGLAVGAAGELFF
cdr3_nt: TGCGCCAGCAGCCAAGGACTAGCGGTAGGAGCCGCCGGGGAGCTGTTTTTT
v_call: TRBV4-3
d_call: TRBD2
clone_size: NA
j_call: TRBJ2-2

cdr3_aa: CASSFLGEKLFF
cdr3_nt: TGTGCCAGCAGCTTTCTGGGGGAAAAACTGTTTTTT
v_call: TRBV7-2
d_call: NA
clone_size: once
j_call: TRBJ1-4

cdr3_aa: CSVSHTEAFF
cdr3_nt: TGCAGCGTTTCTCACACTGAAGCTTTCTTT
v_call: TRBV29-1
d_call: NA
clone_size: NA
j_call: TRBJ1-1

cdr3_aa: CASSLAPWEWDNEQFF
cdr3_nt: TGTGCCAGCAGCTTAGCCCCGTGGGAGTGGGACAATGAGCAGTTCTTC
v_call: TRBV7-9
d_call: NA
clone_size: NA
j_call: TRBJ2-1

cdr3_aa: CATSREPWDRETNTGELFF
cdr3_nt: TGTGCCACCAGCAGAGAACCGTGGGACAGGGAAACGAACACCGGGGAGCTGTTTTTT
v_call: TRBV15
d_call: TRBD1
clone_size: NA
j_call: TRBJ2-2

cdr3_aa: CASESAGGPGLKQYF
cdr3_nt: TGTGCCAGTGAATCAGCGGGAGGGCCGGGATTGAAGCAGTATTTT
v_call: TRBV27
d_call: TRBD2
clone_size: NA
j_call: TRBJ2-3

cdr3_aa: CASSQMGTGGYTF
cdr3_nt: TGTGCCAGCAGCCAGATGGGGACGGGTGGCTACACCTTC
v_call: TRBV27
d_call: NA
clone_size: NA
j_call: TRBJ1-2

cdr3_aa: CASSPRREAYEQYF
cdr3_nt: TGTGCCAGCTCACCTCGCAGAGAAGCCTACGAGCAGTACTTC
v_call: TRBV18
d_call: NA
clone_size: NA
j_call: TRBJ2-7

cdr3_aa: CASSNTFDEQFF
cdr3_nt: TGTGCCAGCAGTAACACCTTTGATGAGCAGTTCTTC
v_call: TRBV6-5
d_call: NA
clone_size: NA
j_call: TRBJ2-1

cdr3_aa: CASRQGGPSSYNEQFF
cdr3_nt: TGTGCCAGCAGACAGGGGGGACCGAGCTCCTACAATGAGCAGTTCTTC
v_call: TRBV9
d_call: TRBD1
clone_size: NA
j_call: TRBJ2-1

cdr3_aa: CSVGGISSYEQYF
cdr3_nt: TGCAGCGTTGGTGGGATCAGCTCCTACGAGCAGTACTTC
v_call: TRBV29-1
d_call: NA
clone_size: NA
j_call: TRBJ2-7

cdr3_aa: CASSAETSGRAPTGELFF
cdr3_nt: TGTGCCAGCAGTGCCGAGACTAGCGGGAGGGCCCCCACCGGGGAGCTGTTTTTT
v_call: TRBV2
d_call: TRBD2
clone_size: NA
j_call: TRBJ2-2

cdr3_aa: CASSLAVSGVYNEQFF
cdr3_nt: TGCGCCAGCAGCTTGGCAGTTAGCGGGGTGTACAATGAGCAGTTCTTC
v_call: TRBV5-1
d_call: TRBD2
clone_size: NA
j_call: TRBJ2-1

cdr3_aa: CASRGSSGAYEQYF
cdr3_nt: TGCGCCAGCCGGGGGTCATCGGGGGCCTACGAGCAGTACTTC
v_call: TRBV5-1
d_call: NA
clone_size: once
j_call: TRBJ2-7

cdr3_aa: CASSFLPGGDTQYF
cdr3_nt: TGTGCCAGCAGCTTCCTGCCCGGTGGTGATACGCAGTATTTT
v_call: TRBV11-2
d_call: NA
clone_size: NA
j_call: TRBJ2-3

cdr3_aa: CASSVQREGWELFF
cdr3_nt: TGTGCCAGCAGCGTTCAGCGGGAGGGGTGGGAGCTGTTTTTT
v_call: TRBV9
d_call: TRBD2
clone_size: NA
j_call: TRBJ2-2

cdr3_aa: CAWSPGGTEAFF
cdr3_nt: TGTGCCTGGAGTCCTGGAGGCACTGAAGCTTTCTTT
v_call: TRBV30
d_call: NA
clone_size: NA
j_call: TRBJ1-1

cdr3_aa: CASRQTGISKNIQYF
cdr3_nt: TGTGCCAGCAGACAAACCGGGATCTCCAAAAACATTCAGTACTTC
v_call: TRBV7-2
d_call: NA
clone_size: NA
j_call: TRBJ2-4

cdr3_aa: CASSLDLAGPYEQYF
cdr3_nt: TGTGCCAGCAGCTTGGACCTAGCGGGACCCTACGAGCAGTACTTC
v_call: TRBV5-6
d_call: TRBD2
clone_size: NA
j_call: TRBJ2-7

cdr3_aa: CASSKGGSKPSTDTQYF
cdr3_nt: TGTGCCAGCAGCAAGGGCGGAAGTAAACCTAGCACAGATACGCAGTATTTT
v_call: TRBV21-1
d_call: NA
clone_size: NA
j_call: TRBJ2-3

cdr3_aa: CASSSLTSGSARSSYEQYF
cdr3_nt: TGTGCCAGCAGCTCGTTGACTAGCGGGAGTGCCAGGAGCTCCTACGAGCAGTACTTC
v_call: TRBV7-9
d_call: TRBD2
clone_size: NA
j_call: TRBJ2-7

cdr3_aa: CASSPGTGGDTEQFF
cdr3_nt: TGTGCCAGCAGCCCTGGCACGGGAGGGGACACTGAGCAGTTCTTC
v_call: TRBV7-9
d_call: TRBD2
clone_size: NA
j_call: TRBJ2-1

cdr3_aa: CASSFYGNEQFF
cdr3_nt: TGTGCCAGCAGCTTTTACGGAAATGAGCAGTTCTTC
v_call: TRBV11-2
d_call: NA
clone_size: NA
j_call: TRBJ2-1

cdr3_aa: CASSPWDRRAVDTQYF
cdr3_nt: TGTGCCAGCAGCCCCTGGGATAGGAGGGCCGTAGATACGCAGTATTTT
v_call: TRBV7-2
d_call: NA
clone_size: NA
j_call: TRBJ2-3

cdr3_aa: CASSSLSGLYEQYF
cdr3_nt: TGTGCCAGCAGCTCCCTTAGCGGACTTTACGAGCAGTACTTC
v_call: TRBV7-2
d_call: NA
clone_size: NA
j_call: TRBJ2-7

cdr3_aa: CASHGTRIYEQYF
cdr3_nt: TGTGCCAGTCACGGGACACGCATATACGAGCAGTACTTC
v_call: TRBV27
d_call: NA
clone_size: NA
j_call: TRBJ2-7

cdr3_aa: CASSLEARTSNQPQHF
cdr3_nt: TGTGCCAGCAGCTTAGAGGCCAGGACGAGCAATCAGCCCCAGCATTTT
v_call: TRBV7-8
d_call: NA
clone_size: NA
j_call: TRBJ1-5

cdr3_aa: CSVETPGGYEQYF
cdr3_nt: TGCAGCGTTGAAACGCCCGGGGGCTACGAGCAGTACTTC
v_call: TRBV29-1
d_call: NA
clone_size: NA
j_call: TRBJ2-7

cdr3_aa: CATSRGWDQPQHF
cdr3_nt: TGTGCCACCAGCAGGGGGTGGGATCAGCCCCAGCATTTT
v_call: TRBV15
d_call: NA
clone_size: NA
j_call: TRBJ1-5

cdr3_aa: CASSLEVGQNTEAFF
cdr3_nt: TGTGCCAGCAGCTTGGAAGTGGGGCAGAACACTGAAGCTTTCTTT
v_call: TRBV5-4
d_call: NA
clone_size: NA
j_call: TRBJ1-1